The 13 T cell receptor beta chains listed next were all sequenced from one sample in a study of T cell changes during pregnancy in multiple sclerosis. TCRdb keeps only in-frame clones here, not all; method: immunoSEQ multiplex PCR. Among some 60,000 clones, roughly 95% were seen once, and the ten largest hold approximately 0.35%. The starting material was CD4+ T cells from peripheral blood mononuclear cells, obtained before pregnancy. These receptors originate from a female donor with multiple sclerosis, enrolled in a pregnancy study.

This chain uses TRBV15 with TRBJ2-3, with TRBD2 matching over 12 bases. The CDR3 covers 20 residues. J gave up 6 bases and V 0 bases, and 16 bases lay outside the gene matches. Germline loops: CDR1 LNHNV, CDR2 YYDKDF (reference sequence). Here the CDR3 reads CATSRDSSGRALKGPDTQYF. CDR3 bases: TGTGCCACCAGCAGAGACTCTAGCGGGAGGGCCTTAAAAGGGCCGGATACGCAGTATTTT.

J is TRBJ2-7 and V is TRBV5-5; D is undetermined. The germline V and J ends were trimmed by 0 bases and 3 bases, with 7 bases remaining between them. CDR1 is SGHKS and CDR2 is YYEKEE in the germline V gene (reference sequence). The CDR3 has 13 amino acids. The CDR3 coding sequence is TGTGCCAGCAGCTTGGCCGGGTACTACGAGCAGTACTTC. It yields the protein CASSLAGYYEQYF.

The chain links TRBV5-1 to TRBJ1-2; D is undetermined. V lost 4 bases and J lost 5, with 21 bases in between. CDR1 is SGHRS and CDR2 is YFSETQ in the germline V gene. CDR3 length: 16 amino acids. For the CDR3, the DNA is TGCGCCAGCAGCGACCTCCGTGTGACGGAGCATTATGGCTACACCTTC. The encoded protein is CASSDLRVTEHYGYTF. Complete variable domain (other parts from reference TRBV5-1 and TRBJ1-2): KAGVTQTPRYLIKTRGQQVTLSCSPISGHRSVSWYQQTPGQGLQFLFEYFSETQRNKGNFPGRFSGRQFSNSRSEMNVSTLELGDSALYLCASSDLRVTEHYGYTFGSGTRLTVV.

The chain combines TRBV19 with TRBJ1-1; 7 bases are a match to TRBD1. V was clipped by 4 bases and J by 0 bases; unmatched bases: 5. This CDR3 has 15 residues. Per germline, CDR1 LNHDA and CDR2 SQIVND (reference sequence). The CDR3 nucleotides read TGTGCCAGTAGTACAGGGGGACGGATGAACACTGAAGCTTTCTTT. Protein: CASSTGGRMNTEAFF. The variable domain in full, with the rest retrieved from reference TRBV19 and TRBJ1-1, is DGGITQSPKYLFRKEGQNVTLSCEQNLNHDAMYWYRQDPGQGLRLIYYSQIVNDFQKGDIAEGYSVSREKKESFPLTVTSAQKNPTAFYLCASSTGGRMNTEAFFGQGTRLTVV.

The genes are TRBV9 and TRBJ2-7; TRBD2 matches 11 bases. The CDR3 is 16 amino acids. V trimming: 0 bases; J trimming: 2 bases; junction bases outside the gene matches: 4. The V gene's germline CDR1 is SGDLS and CDR2 YYNGEE. Here the CDR3 reads CASSVGLAGGAYEQYF. In DNA form, the CDR3 reads TGTGCCAGCAGCGTAGGGCTAGCGGGAGGAGCCTACGAGCAGTACTTC.

The rearrangement links TRBV18 to TRBJ2-7; 11 bases are a match to TRBD2. In germline, CDR1 is KGHSH, CDR2 LQKENI. Unmatched junction bases numbered 2, after V lost 4 bases and J lost 0 bases. The CDR3 has 15 residues. CDR3 bases: TGTGCCAGCTCACTTACTAGCGGGAGCTCCTACGAGCAGTACTTC. It encodes CASSLTSGSSYEQYF.

CDR3 in amino acids: CAWSASGWGEKLFF. The CDR3 DNA sequence: TGTGCCTGGAGTGCCTCAGGGTGGGGTGAAAAACTGTTTTTT. This chain uses TRBV30 with TRBJ1-4, with TRBD1 as a possible D gene (5 bases). This CDR3 is 14 amino acids long. Per germline, CDR1 GTSNPN and CDR2 SVGIG (reference sequence). V dropped 1 base and J dropped 7 bases, with 13 bases sitting between them.

This rearrangement joins TRBV7-2 to TRBJ1-1; no clear D gene. V lost 1 base to trimming and J lost 0 bases, with 9 bases between them. Germline CDR1 is SGHTA and CDR2 is FQGNSA. CDR3 length equals 15 residues. The CDR3 sequence is CASSLGATMNTEAFF. CDR3 DNA: TGTGCCAGCAGCTTAGGAGCAACCATGAACACTGAAGCTTTCTTT.

This chain uses TRBV4-2 with TRBJ2-6; 11 bases match TRBD1. Germline values: CDR1 LGHNA, CDR2 YNFKEQ. The CDR3 consists of 17 residues. The junction had 1 base not matched to a gene; V was cut back by 0 bases and J by 3 bases. CDR3 nucleotides: TGTGCCAGCAGCCAAGAGGGGACAGGGGGTGGGGCCAACGTCCTGACTTTC. It codes for CASSQEGTGGGANVLTF.

The chain uses TRBV18 and TRBJ1-1; possibly TRBD1 for D (5 bases). The CDR3 is made up of 13 amino acids. V shed 6 bases and J shed 1 base, with 9 bases lying between them. Germline-derived CDR1 and CDR2 are KGHSH and LQKENI. CDR3 residues: CASSRGQNTEAFF. CDR3 nucleotides: TGTGCCAGCTCGAGAGGACAGAACACTGAAGCTTTCTTT.

This rearrangement joins TRBV15 to TRBJ2-7; possibly TRBD2 for D (6 bases). This CDR3 is built from 15 residues. The germline V and J ends were trimmed by 4 bases and 3 bases, with 16 bases remaining between them. The germline V gene encodes CDR1 LNHNV and CDR2 YYDKDF (reference sequence). The CDR3 protein is CATSNRRDFLYEQYF. CDR3 DNA: TGTGCCACCAGCAACCGCCGGGACTTCCTCTACGAGCAGTACTTC.

The gene calls are TRBV7-2 and TRBJ1-1; a possible D gene is TRBD1 (6 bases). The CDR3 is made up of 14 amino acids. Trimming cost V 3 bases and J 4 bases, with 12 bases left between them. Germline CDR1 SGHTA, CDR2 FQGNSA. Written as DNA, the CDR3 is TGTGCCAGCAGCTTTGGTGGGACACCCACTGAAGCTTTCTTT. This codes for CASSFGGTPTEAFF.

The chain combines TRBV5-4 with TRBJ2-5; 14 bases are a match to TRBD2. V lost 3 bases, J lost 4 bases, and 5 bases stayed unmatched. The CDR3 contains 16 residues. Germline V gives CDR1 SGHNT, CDR2 YYREEE (reference sequence). DNA of the CDR3: TGTGCCAGCAGCTCGCCCGGGACTAGCGGGAGAGAGACCCAGTACTTC. It encodes CASSSPGTSGRETQYF.